Reported below is one T cell receptor beta chain. The CDR3 spans 15 residues. J lost 0 bases, V lost 2 bases, and 3 bases had no gene match. From germline, CDR1 is SGHTA and CDR2 FQGNSA. The data were taken from a study of blood T cell repertoires in COVID-19. The wider study: Specimens from acute and convalescent COVID-19 originated in the United States, Italy and Spain.

Authors' analysis steps: Reference gene primer amplification gave nucleated cell count estimates. The repertoire was sequenced with immunoSEQ multiplex PCR; TCRdb's copy has only in-frame clones and lacks some. For V, J and clone size, that table is used; D and trimming come from the DNA. The data show tens of thousands of clones, roughly 80% seen once. J is TRBJ2-5 and V is TRBV7-2; 7 bases line up with TRBD2. The sequence derives from a human donor in a cohort sampled during active COVID-19. Source material: peripheral blood. CDR3 DNA: TGTGCCAGCAGCTTAAGCGGACTAGACCAAGAGACCCAGTACTTC. This sequence encodes CASSLSGLDQETQYF.